One and the same sample provided the 14 T cell receptor beta chains below, sequenced in a study of vaccination and CD4 T cells after COVID-19 (dated by TCRdb to between 2021 and 2024). In the paper's terms, the treatment or condition label means: roughly ten-day PBMC culture with coronavirus spike peptide pools or control peptides (ViraFEST assay). Library preparation employed PCR. TCRdb records Illumina iSeq 100 as the sequencer. TCR sequencing of DNA from cultured CD4+ T cells used the Oncomine TCR Beta short-read assay at the Johns Hopkins FTIC core. The public reads were reanalyzed by TCRdb: fastp trimming at Q25, MiXCR alignment, in-frame beta chains only. All rows with the same CDR3 protein become a single entry with the most common DNA and genes. The sample yields 7,900 or so distinct CDR3 sequences; about 70% were counted once. The ten top clones hold approximately 40% of the sample. Their recognized antigens are unknown.

Sequenced: CD4+ T cells from blood, cultured in vitro. Receptors were obtained from a human donor who had recovered from COVID-19.

The rearrangement uses TRBV10-3 and TRBJ1-1; 7 positions agree with TRBD1. This CDR3 comprises 15 residues. With 10 bases clipped from V and 6 bases from J, the junction kept 17 bases outside the gene matches. In germline, CDR1 is ENHRY, CDR2 SYGVKD. The CDR3: CASREEGALGSEAFF. As DNA, the CDR3 is TGTGCCAGCAGGGAGGAGGGGGCTCTCGGGTCTGAAGCTTTCTTT.

The chain has TRBV10-3 and TRBJ1-2, with 7 bases identical to TRBD1. The junction had 4 bases not matched to a gene; V was cut back by 7 bases and J by 2 bases. The CDR3 sequence is 13 residues long. The germline V gene encodes CDR1 ENHRY and CDR2 SYGVKD. CDR3 sequence reads: CAITTGQNYGYTF. CDR3 bases: TGTGCCATCACCACGGGACAGAACTATGGCTACACCTTC.

In the case of this clonotype: Germline is not matched at one junction end, which may reflect a read error. The gene calls are TRBV7-9 and TRBJ1-2; no clear D gene. Germline loops: CDR1 SEHNR, CDR2 FQNEAQ (reference sequence). The CDR3 has 14 residues. DNA for the CDR3: TGTGCCAGCAGCTTGGACGGTGCTAACTATGTCTACACCTTC. Protein product: CASSLDGANYVYTF.

The gene calls are TRBV28 and TRBJ1-1; 8 nucleotides agree with TRBD1. V dropped 6 bases and J dropped 1; count of bases not matched to a gene: 13. Germline values: CDR1 MDHEN, CDR2 SYDVKM. This CDR3 is built from 17 residues. The CDR3 loop is CASSRSDRGERNTEAFF. The CDR3, as DNA: TGTGCCAGCAGCCGCAGCGACAGGGGCGAAAGGAACACTGAAGCTTTCTTT.

This clonotype was detected a few times. The V gene is TRBV2, the J gene TRBJ1-5, with D tentatively TRBD1 (5 bases). The ends were cut back, 7 bases at V and 0 bases at J, with 10 bases in the middle. This CDR3 spans 14 amino acids. From germline, CDR1 is SNHLY and CDR2 FYNNEI. CDR3 nucleotide sequence: TGTGCCAGCACGGGGGGGAATAGCAATCAGCCCCAGCATTTT. Translated: CASTGGNSNQPQHF.

The chain couples TRBV27 to TRBJ1-2, with D maybe TRBD1 (5 bases). The CDR3 totals 18 residues. CDR1 and CDR2 (germline): MNHEY, SMNVEV (reference sequence). V was trimmed by 1 base and J by 4 bases, leaving 22 bases between them. The CDR3 region is CASSLWSQGAVYGYGYTF. CDR3 DNA: TGTGCCAGCAGTTTATGGTCCCAGGGTGCAGTGTATGGCTATGGCTACACCTTC.

The chain links TRBV5-4 to TRBJ1-6; D uncertain. This CDR3 contains 13 residues. The V end lost 0 bases, the J end lost 8 bases, and 6 bases lay between the germline ends. CDR1 and CDR2 from the germline V gene are SGHNT and YYREEE (reference sequence). The CDR3 loop is CASSLGPDSPLHF. The DNA of the CDR3 is TGTGCCAGCAGCTTGGGGCCGGATTCACCCCTCCACTTT.

This clonotype was recorded only once. This chain links TRBV9 with TRBJ2-3; D is unclear. Looked up from germline, CDR1 is SGDLS and CDR2 is YYNGEE. V was cut by 0 bases and J by 4 bases, with 12 bases left in between. The CDR3 has 15 residues. The CDR3 spells CASSVGPDAPDTQYF. CDR3 in DNA: TGTGCCAGCAGCGTAGGACCCGACGCCCCAGATACGCAGTATTTT.

This clonotype came up a few times. The V call is TRBV4-3, the J call TRBJ2-4, with a weak D call TRBD1 (6 bases). Germline V lookup: CDR1 LGHNA, CDR2 YSLEER. V lost 6 bases to trimming and J lost 1 base, with 16 bases between them. CDR3 length: 16 residues. DNA of the CDR3: TGCGCCAGCAGTCAGAGTAATGACAGGGCCAAAAACATTCAGTACTTC. Protein sequence: CASSQSNDRAKNIQYF.

This clonotype appeared a few times. The chain combines TRBV30 with TRBJ1-6; 8 bases align to TRBD1. This CDR3 spans 15 amino acids. The junction had 6 bases not matched to a gene; V was cut back by 0 bases and J by 8 bases. Germline CDR1 and CDR2: GTSNPN and SVGIG (reference sequence). The CDR3 sequence is CAWSVPTGEHSPLHF. As DNA, the CDR3 is TGTGCCTGGAGTGTGCCGACAGGGGAGCATTCACCCCTCCACTTT.

The chain has TRBV20-1 and TRBJ1-5; D possibly corresponds to TRBD1 (6 bases). The CDR3 covers 13 residues. V was clipped by 7 bases and J by 3 bases, with 13 bases between them. Germline CDR1 and CDR2: DFQATT and SNEGSKA (reference sequence). CDR3 DNA sequence: TGCAGTGGGAGGACAGCTCTCAATCAGCCCCAGCATTTT. Its protein product is CSGRTALNQPQHF.

The CDR3 region has the DNA TGTGCCAGCAGTTATAACTCTAACTATGGCTACACCTTC. Encoded protein: CASSYNSNYGYTF. This chain links TRBV7-2 with TRBJ1-2, with D hard to call. The V and J ends lost 6 bases and 0 bases respectively, with 8 bases between them. The CDR3 length is 13 residues. The germline gives CDR1 SGHTA, CDR2 FQGNSA.

This clonotype counts as large (0.1 to 1%). The chain carries TRBV6-1 and TRBJ1-6; the match to TRBD1 covers 10 bases. The length of the CDR3 is 15 residues. The V and J ends lost 4 bases and 6 bases, in that order; junction bases with no gene match: 3. Germline V gene data show CDR1 as MNHNS and CDR2 as SASEGT. The CDR3 region is CASSGGQGLNSPLHF. DNA for the CDR3: TGTGCCAGCAGTGGGGGACAGGGGCTTAATTCACCCCTCCACTTT.

This clonotype was seen a single time. The chain uses TRBV7-2 and TRBJ1-1; D is ambiguous. CDR1 is SGHTA, CDR2 FQGNSA, per germline. V lost 2 bases and J 1 base, leaving 11 bases between the germline ends. This CDR3 is built from 15 residues. The CDR3: CASSLRSPKNTEAFF. DNA of the CDR3: TGTGCCAGCAGCTTAAGGAGCCCAAAGAACACTGAAGCTTTCTTT.